This record concerns one T cell receptor (beta chain) sequence. Its antigen remains unknown. Sample-barcoded 5' priming and a J-beta primer mix drove a second PCR of roughly 7 to 11 cycles. TCRdb processed the 5' RACE reads anew with MiXCR; each CDR3 protein has one entry. The table shows hundreds of thousands of distinct CDR3 sequences, with around 62% occurring only once. These data originate in a study of blood T cells in healthy people across ages. Study observations and caveats: PBMCs that were unsorted prevented a conclusive naive versus antigen-experienced comparison. TCR beta diversity, measured per million T cells, fell in a roughly linear way with age. Across samples, TCR beta diversity tracked strongly with naive T cell percentage.

Per the germline V gene, CDR1 is SGDLS and CDR2 is YYNGEE. The CDR3 spans 13 residues. Trimming shortened V by 4 bases and J by 5 bases, and 10 bases separated the two germline ends. Researchers isolated at least 6 million PBMCs per sample. The sequenced sample was blood. The receptor's source is a man in his thirties or forties in good health. V is TRBV9 and J is TRBJ2-1; the D gene is possibly TRBD1 (5 bases). DNA for the CDR3: TGTGCCAGCAGCCCCCGGACAAACAATGAGCAGTTCTTC. This encodes CASSPRTNNEQFF. The full variable domain, its missing parts supplied by reference TRBV9 and TRBJ2-1, is DSGVTQTPKHLITATGQRVTLRCSPRSGDLSVYWYQQSLDQGLQFLIQYYNGEERAKGNILERFSAQQFPDLHSELNLSSLELGDSALYFCASSPRTNNEQFFGPGTRLTVL.